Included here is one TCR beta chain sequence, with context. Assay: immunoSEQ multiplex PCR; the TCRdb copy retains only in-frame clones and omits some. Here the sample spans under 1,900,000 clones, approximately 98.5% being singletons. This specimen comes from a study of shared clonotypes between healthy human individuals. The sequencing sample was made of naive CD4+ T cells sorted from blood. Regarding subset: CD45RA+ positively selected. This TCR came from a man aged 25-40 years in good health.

The CDR3 reads CSGGIANYGYTF. The CDR3 DNA is TGCAGCGGAGGAATAGCTAACTATGGCTACACCTTC. V and J are TRBV29-1 and TRBJ1-2; D not certain. Germline lookup yields CDR1 SQVTM and CDR2 ANQGSEA. Trimming left V 7 bases short and J 0 bases short, with 9 bases between. CDR3 length equals 12 residues.